This T cell receptor (beta chain) was sequenced for a study of blood T cell repertoires in COVID-19. Study-level information: COVID-19 samples, acute and convalescent, were from the United States, Italy and Spain. The cDNA or gDNA used as material had been derived from T cells, B-cell-depleted T cells, or PBMCs.

As handled by the study authors: Reference gene primers were amplified, and this amplification served to estimate nucleated cell counts. Only in-frame clones appear in the TCRdb table, and some are missing; sequencing was by immunoSEQ multiplex PCR. D and trimming were read from the DNA, whereas the V and J calls and clone size are those reported in that table. The sample has 95,000 to 110,000 clones, about 80% seen once; the top ten hold 12%. Germline V lookup: CDR1 ENHRY, CDR2 SYGVKD. This CDR3 has 12 amino acids. V lost 5 bases and J lost 11, with 15 bases in between. The V call is TRBV10-3, the J call TRBJ1-1; D is possibly TRBD1 (6 bases). This sequence originates from a human donor in a cohort sampled during active COVID-19. The sequenced material came from peripheral blood. This chain's CDR3 is CAISPGQRNAFF. The CDR3 DNA reads as TGTGCCATCAGTCCGGGACAAAGGAATGCTTTCTTT.